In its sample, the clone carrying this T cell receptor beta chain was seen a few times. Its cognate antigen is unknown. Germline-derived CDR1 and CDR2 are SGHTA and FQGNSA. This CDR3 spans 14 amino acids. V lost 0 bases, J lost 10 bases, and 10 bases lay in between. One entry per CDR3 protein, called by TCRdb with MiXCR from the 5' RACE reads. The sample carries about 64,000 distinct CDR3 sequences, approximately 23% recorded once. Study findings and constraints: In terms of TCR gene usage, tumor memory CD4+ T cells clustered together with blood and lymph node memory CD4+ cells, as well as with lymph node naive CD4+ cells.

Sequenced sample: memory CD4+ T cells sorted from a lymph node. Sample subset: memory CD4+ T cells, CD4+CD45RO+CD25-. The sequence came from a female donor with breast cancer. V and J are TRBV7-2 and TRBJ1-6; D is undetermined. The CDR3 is CASSLAGRESPLHF. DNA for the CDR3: TGTGCCAGCAGCTTAGCGGGGAGAGAGTCACCCCTCCACTTT.